The rows below give T cell receptor beta chains drawn from one sample of a study of T-cell memory formation after mild COVID-19. TCRdb processed the 5' RACE reads anew with MiXCR; each CDR3 protein has one entry. This table holds approximately 450,000 distinct CDR3 sequences, about 20% found once. Sequenced sample: PBMCs or a T cell subset sorted from them (not recorded which). Every receptor here comes from an adult woman who had mild COVID-19 (a few samples of this study predate the infection). Cell type and time point are not known. CDR3s include the opening cysteine and the closing phenylalanine or tryptophan.

v_call,cdr3_aa
TRBV9,CASSVLGGSLETQYF
TRBV10-3,CAISTGGDYGYTF
TRBV6-6,CASSQDGYTF
TRBV13,CASSDQWVGGNEQFF
TRBV12-3/TRBV12-4,CASSLWGLQGKTDTQYF
TRBV5-1,CASSLGQLMNTEAFF
TRBV12-3/TRBV12-4,CASSLHQGAISPLHF
TRBV29-1,CSAGQGADQPQHF
TRBV9,CASSVPGGLDYGYTF
TRBV7-2,CASSLVDREGTIYF
TRBV12-3/TRBV12-4,CASSPRQGRVYGYTF